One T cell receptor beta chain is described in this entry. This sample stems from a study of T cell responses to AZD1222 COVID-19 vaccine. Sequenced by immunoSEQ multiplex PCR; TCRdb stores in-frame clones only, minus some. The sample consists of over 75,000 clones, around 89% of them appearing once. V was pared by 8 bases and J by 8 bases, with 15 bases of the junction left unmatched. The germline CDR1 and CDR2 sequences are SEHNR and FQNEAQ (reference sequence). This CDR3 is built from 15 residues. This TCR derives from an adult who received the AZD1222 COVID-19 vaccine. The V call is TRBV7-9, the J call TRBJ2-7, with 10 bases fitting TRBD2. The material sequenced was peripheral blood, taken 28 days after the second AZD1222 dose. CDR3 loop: CASSPVLAGSAKQYF. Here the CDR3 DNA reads TGTGCCAGCTCACCGGTACTAGCGGGGTCCGCGAAGCAGTACTTC.